This entry is about one T cell receptor beta chain. The entry originates in a study of blood T cell repertoires in COVID-19. About the study: Sources were T cells, B-cell-depleted T cells, or PBMCs; the material itself was cDNA or gDNA.

The trim removed 3 bases at V and 10 bases at J, leaving 13 bases unmatched. The CDR3 consists of 15 residues. Looked up from germline, CDR1 is SGHTA and CDR2 is FQGNSA. Only in-frame clones appear in the TCRdb table, and some are missing; sequencing was by immunoSEQ multiplex PCR. The table records around 150,000 clones, 70% to 90% of them present only once. Assignments of participants to cohorts depended upon their own reported clinical history. Recovered Cohort 3 donors showed two negative PCRs, clearance, or symptom resolution. Sequencing was carried out using PBMCs or T cells enriched from blood (not recorded which). The rearrangement joins TRBV7-2 to TRBJ2-5, with TRBD1 identical over 8 bases. This receptor was identified in a woman in her forties or fifties who had recovered from COVID-19. CDR3 nucleotide sequence: TGTGCCAGCAGCTTTGACCCGGGACAGGACCAGAGCCAGTACTTC. This sequence encodes CASSFDPGQDQSQYF.